The clone carrying this TCR beta chain has just one count. The data were obtained in a study of blood T cell repertoires in COVID-19. Study details: The origin of the acute and convalescent COVID-19 samples was the United States, Italy and Spain. PBMCs, B-cell-depleted T cells, or T cells were the source of the cDNA or gDNA that made up the material.

V lost 3 bases and J 7 bases, leaving 16 bases between the germline ends. The CDR3 is made up of 15 amino acids. Germline V CDR1 and CDR2: MNHEY, SMNVEV (reference sequence). Authors' data handling: Reference gene primer amplification gave nucleated cell count estimates. Assay: immunoSEQ multiplex PCR; the TCRdb copy retains only in-frame clones and omits some. That table gives V, J and clone size, and the DNA gave D and trimming. The data contain 200,000 or so clones, about 85% of them singletons. V is TRBV27 and J is TRBJ2-1; possible D gene TRBD2, 7 bases. Sequences were obtained from peripheral blood. The TCR was taken from a man over 45 who had recovered from COVID-19. The CDR3 region is CASSFGGPDGNEQFF. CDR3 DNA: TGTGCCAGCAGTTTCGGGGGGCCTGATGGTAATGAGCAGTTCTTC.